These 5 T cell receptor beta chains were sequenced from one sample in a study of blood T cell repertoires in COVID-19. Sequencing used immunoSEQ multiplex PCR; TCRdb keeps in-frame clones, though not all of them. The sample holds about 66,000 clones, roughly 80% seen once. Sequencing was performed on peripheral blood. These receptors came from a man between 60 and 70 years old with acute or convalescent COVID-19.

The rearrangement uses TRBV4-1 and TRBJ2-6, with TRBD2 matching 9 bases. The CDR3 has 19 amino acids. Germline V lookup: CDR1 MGHRA, CDR2 YSYEKL. The ends lost 0 bases at V and 1 base at J; junction bases unmatched: 7. CDR3 DNA: TGCGCCAGCAGCCAAGATCCGGCGGGGGGGCAGTCTGGGGCCAACGTCCTGACTTTC. Amino acids: CASSQDPAGGQSGANVLTF.

V gene TRBV2 combines with J gene TRBJ2-5, with TRBD2 matching over 9 bases. The CDR3 runs to 15 residues. Germline CDR1 SNHLY, CDR2 FYNNEI. V shed 3 bases, J shed 1 base, and the junction held 3 bases outside the gene matches. In DNA form, the CDR3 reads TGTGCCAGCAGTGACTGGCGGGGGGGCCAAGAGACCCAGTACTTC. As protein: CASSDWRGGQETQYF.

There are a few counts of this clone. The V and J genes are TRBV10-3 and TRBJ1-6; perhaps TRBD1 as D (5 bases). CDR3 length: 14 amino acids. Germline V gene sequence: CDR1 ENHRY, CDR2 SYGVKD. V lost 3 bases, J lost 6 bases, and 9 bases lay in between. DNA of the CDR3: TGTGCCATCAGTGAACCAGACAGTAATTCACCCCTCCACTTT. Translating gives CAISEPDSNSPLHF.

The CDR3 loop is CASSPQGGNGGYTF. CDR3 DNA: TGTGCCAGCTCACCGCAGGGAGGGAACGGTGGCTACACCTTC. The chain combines TRBV18 with TRBJ1-2, with D maybe TRBD1 (5 bases). Germline V lookup: CDR1 KGHSH, CDR2 LQKENI. Trimming cost V 3 bases and J 7 bases, with 15 bases left between them. The CDR3 is 14 residues long. Together with reference TRBV18 and TRBJ1-2, the CDR3 gives the full variable domain: NAGVMQNPRHLVRRRGQEARLRCSPMKGHSHVYWYRQLPEEGLKFMVYLQKENIIDESGMPKERFSAEFPKEGPSILRIQQVVRGDSAAYFCASSPQGGNGGYTFGSGTRLTVV.

The CDR3, as DNA: TGCAGCGTTGATGAGGGCACAGATACGCAGTATTTT. Translation gives CSVDEGTDTQYF. The chain recombines TRBV29-1 with TRBJ2-3; D call uncertain. Per germline, CDR1 SQVTM and CDR2 ANQGSEA. This CDR3 comprises 12 residues. V lost 3 bases and J lost 1, with 5 bases in between.